The rows below give T cell receptor beta chains drawn from one sample of a study of blood T cell repertoires in COVID-19. TCRdb keeps only in-frame clones here, not all; method: immunoSEQ multiplex PCR. The top ten hold 5.4% of the sample, which has 84,000 or so clones, approximately 88% seen once. Source material: peripheral blood. These receptors were taken from a man between 60 and 75 years old with acute or convalescent COVID-19. The CDR3 runs from the conserved cysteine through the conserved F or W. D genes are given only for firm matches. A clone size is listed for some rows: how often the clone was seen (once, few, many), or a class if it is expanded.

CDR3aa: CASSPSGGDSYEQYF
CDR3nt: TGTGCCAGCTCCCCGAGCGGGGGGGACTCCTACGAGCAGTACTTC
j_gene: TRBJ2-7
abundance: NA
v_gene: TRBV18
d_gene: TRBD2

CDR3aa: CASRPSGGHDQETQYF
CDR3nt: TGTGCCAGCAGACCCTCGGGGGGTCACGACCAAGAGACCCAGTACTTC
j_gene: TRBJ2-5
abundance: once
v_gene: TRBV4-2
d_gene: TRBD2

CDR3aa: CASSLRDFNYGYTF
CDR3nt: TGTGCCAGCAGCTTGCGGGATTTCAACTATGGCTACACCTTC
j_gene: TRBJ1-2
abundance: NA
v_gene: TRBV5-4
d_gene: NA

CDR3aa: CASSQGLWGYTF
CDR3nt: TGTGCCAGCAGCCAGGGGCTTTGGGGCTACACCTTC
j_gene: TRBJ1-2
abundance: once
v_gene: TRBV3-1/TRBV3-2
d_gene: NA

CDR3aa: CASSQDTGGLEGNTIYF
CDR3nt: TGTGCCAGCAGCCAGGATACAGGGGGCTTAGAGGGAAACACCATATATTTT
j_gene: TRBJ1-3
abundance: NA
v_gene: TRBV3-1/TRBV3-2
d_gene: TRBD1

CDR3aa: CSVTGGPGYEQYF
CDR3nt: TGCAGCGTTACAGGGGGTCCCGGGTACGAGCAGTACTTC
j_gene: TRBJ2-7
abundance: NA
v_gene: TRBV29-1
d_gene: TRBD1

CDR3aa: CASSQAQGGEQFF
CDR3nt: TGTGCCAGCAGCCAAGCCCAGGGGGGTGAGCAGTTCTTC
j_gene: TRBJ2-1
abundance: NA
v_gene: TRBV4-2
d_gene: NA

CDR3aa: CASSKNRGLNTGELFF
CDR3nt: TGTGCCAGCAGCAAAAACAGGGGGCTAAACACCGGGGAGCTGTTTTTT
j_gene: TRBJ2-2
abundance: NA
v_gene: TRBV21-1
d_gene: NA

CDR3aa: CASTDRVGTEAFF
CDR3nt: TGTGCCAGCACGGACAGGGTGGGCACTGAAGCTTTCTTT
j_gene: TRBJ1-1
abundance: few
v_gene: TRBV6-5
d_gene: TRBD1

CDR3aa: CASSGEGHYNEQFF
CDR3nt: TGCGCCAGCAGCGGAGAGGGACATTACAATGAGCAGTTCTTC
j_gene: TRBJ2-1
abundance: few
v_gene: TRBV4-3
d_gene: NA

CDR3aa: CAWSVQPAYGYTF
CDR3nt: TGTGCCTGGAGTGTACAGCCGGCATATGGCTACACCTTC
j_gene: TRBJ1-2
abundance: NA
v_gene: TRBV30
d_gene: NA

CDR3aa: CASSESVGENQPQHF
CDR3nt: TGCGCCAGCAGTGAGTCGGTCGGGGAAAATCAGCCCCAGCATTTT
j_gene: TRBJ1-5
abundance: NA
v_gene: TRBV10-2
d_gene: NA

CDR3aa: CASSPALTGTTNEKLFF
CDR3nt: TGCGCCAGCAGCCCAGCACTCACAGGGACAACTAATGAAAAACTGTTTTTT
j_gene: TRBJ1-4
abundance: NA
v_gene: TRBV4-1
d_gene: NA

CDR3aa: CAINLTGPCIQYF
CDR3nt: TGTGCCATCAACTTGACAGGTCCGTGCATTCAGTACTTC
j_gene: TRBJ2-4
abundance: NA
v_gene: TRBV10-3
d_gene: NA

CDR3aa: CASSLRRTGGPQAFF
CDR3nt: TGTGCCAGCAGCTTACGCCGGACAGGGGGTCCTCAAGCTTTCTTT
j_gene: TRBJ1-1
abundance: once
v_gene: TRBV7-2
d_gene: TRBD1

CDR3aa: CASSISGVLRNEQFF
CDR3nt: TGTGCCAGCAGTATTAGCGGGGTACTGCGCAATGAGCAGTTCTTC
j_gene: TRBJ2-1
abundance: NA
v_gene: TRBV2
d_gene: TRBD2

CDR3aa: CASSVLAGDTGELFF
CDR3nt: TGTGCCAGCAGCGTACTTGCGGGGGATACCGGGGAGCTGTTTTTT
j_gene: TRBJ2-2
abundance: NA
v_gene: TRBV9
d_gene: TRBD2

CDR3aa: CASSETGLNQPQHF
CDR3nt: TGTGCCAGCAGTGAGACAGGACTCAATCAGCCCCAGCATTTT
j_gene: TRBJ1-5
abundance: few
v_gene: TRBV25-1
d_gene: NA

CDR3aa: CASSPDRGVTEAFF
CDR3nt: TGCGCCAGCAGCCCGGACAGGGGGGTCACTGAAGCTTTCTTT
j_gene: TRBJ1-1
abundance: NA
v_gene: TRBV5-1
d_gene: TRBD1

CDR3aa: CASSYSGAWETQYF
CDR3nt: TGTGCCAGCAGTTACTCGGGGGCCTGGGAGACCCAGTACTTC
j_gene: TRBJ2-5
abundance: NA
v_gene: TRBV6-2/TRBV6-3
d_gene: NA

CDR3aa: CSAGSWGGLSTGELFF
CDR3nt: TGCAGCGCTGGATCCTGGGGGGGCCTTTCCACCGGGGAGCTGTTTTTT
j_gene: TRBJ2-2
abundance: NA
v_gene: TRBV29-1
d_gene: NA

CDR3aa: CASSLRTGGVETQYF
CDR3nt: TGTGCCAGCAGCTTGCGGACAGGGGGCGTGGAGACCCAGTACTTC
j_gene: TRBJ2-5
abundance: NA
v_gene: TRBV5-8
d_gene: TRBD1

CDR3aa: CASSQAGDGYTF
CDR3nt: TGTGCCAGCAGCCAAGCAGGGGATGGCTACACCTTC
j_gene: TRBJ1-2
abundance: few
v_gene: TRBV3-1/TRBV3-2
d_gene: NA

CDR3aa: CASSRDRGQEAFF
CDR3nt: TGTGCCAGCAGCCGTGACAGGGGGCAAGAAGCTTTCTTT
j_gene: TRBJ1-1
abundance: NA
v_gene: TRBV3-1/TRBV3-2
d_gene: TRBD1

CDR3aa: CSVGLGGYEQYF
CDR3nt: TGCAGCGTGGGGCTAGGGGGTTACGAGCAGTACTTC
j_gene: TRBJ2-7
abundance: NA
v_gene: TRBV29-1
d_gene: NA

CDR3aa: CASSSNPSYEQYF
CDR3nt: TGTGCCAGCAGTTCTAACCCCTCCTACGAGCAGTACTTC
j_gene: TRBJ2-7
abundance: NA
v_gene: TRBV5-6
d_gene: NA

CDR3aa: CSASSLAGAGTQYF
CDR3nt: TGCAGTGCTAGTTCACTAGCGGGGGCAGGGACCCAGTACTTC
j_gene: TRBJ2-5
abundance: NA
v_gene: TRBV20-1
d_gene: TRBD2

CDR3aa: CASSVEAGQGFYEQYF
CDR3nt: TGTGCCAGCAGCGTAGAAGCGGGACAGGGGTTCTACGAGCAGTACTTC
j_gene: TRBJ2-7
abundance: NA
v_gene: TRBV9
d_gene: TRBD1

CDR3aa: CASSATSGGPDTQYF
CDR3nt: TGTGCCAGCAGCGCCACTAGCGGGGGGCCAGATACGCAGTATTTT
j_gene: TRBJ2-3
abundance: NA
v_gene: TRBV9
d_gene: TRBD2

CDR3aa: CASSPINKETQYF
CDR3nt: TGTGCCAGCAGCCCGATCAACAAAGAGACCCAGTACTTC
j_gene: TRBJ2-5
abundance: NA
v_gene: TRBV7-2
d_gene: NA

CDR3aa: CSVGAGTSGAESSYNEQFF
CDR3nt: TGCAGCGTGGGCGCCGGGACTAGCGGGGCAGAAAGCTCCTACAATGAGCAGTTCTTC
j_gene: TRBJ2-1
abundance: NA
v_gene: TRBV29-1
d_gene: TRBD2

CDR3aa: CASSQVVGGIGGYTF
CDR3nt: TGTGCCAGCAGCCAAGTAGTAGGAGGGATTGGTGGCTACACCTTC
j_gene: TRBJ1-2
abundance: NA
v_gene: TRBV14
d_gene: NA

CDR3aa: CASSPTVNYGYTF
CDR3nt: TGTGCCAGCTCACCTACGGTGAACTATGGCTACACCTTC
j_gene: TRBJ1-2
abundance: once
v_gene: TRBV18
d_gene: NA

CDR3aa: CASSLRLSPLHF
CDR3nt: TGTGCCAGCAGCCTCAGGCTTTCACCCCTCCACTTT
j_gene: TRBJ1-6
abundance: NA
v_gene: TRBV7-2
d_gene: NA

CDR3aa: CSVRDSSDYEQYF
CDR3nt: TGCAGCGTAAGGGACAGTTCAGACTACGAGCAGTACTTC
j_gene: TRBJ2-7
abundance: NA
v_gene: TRBV29-1
d_gene: TRBD1

CDR3aa: CASSLGSAGDFNEQFF
CDR3nt: TGTGCCAGCAGCTTAGGGTCAGCGGGGGACTTCAATGAGCAGTTCTTC
j_gene: TRBJ2-1
abundance: NA
v_gene: TRBV11-2
d_gene: TRBD2

CDR3aa: CASSWRQGADTQYF
CDR3nt: TGCGCCAGCAGCTGGCGACAGGGGGCAGATACGCAGTATTTT
j_gene: TRBJ2-3
abundance: NA
v_gene: TRBV5-1
d_gene: TRBD1